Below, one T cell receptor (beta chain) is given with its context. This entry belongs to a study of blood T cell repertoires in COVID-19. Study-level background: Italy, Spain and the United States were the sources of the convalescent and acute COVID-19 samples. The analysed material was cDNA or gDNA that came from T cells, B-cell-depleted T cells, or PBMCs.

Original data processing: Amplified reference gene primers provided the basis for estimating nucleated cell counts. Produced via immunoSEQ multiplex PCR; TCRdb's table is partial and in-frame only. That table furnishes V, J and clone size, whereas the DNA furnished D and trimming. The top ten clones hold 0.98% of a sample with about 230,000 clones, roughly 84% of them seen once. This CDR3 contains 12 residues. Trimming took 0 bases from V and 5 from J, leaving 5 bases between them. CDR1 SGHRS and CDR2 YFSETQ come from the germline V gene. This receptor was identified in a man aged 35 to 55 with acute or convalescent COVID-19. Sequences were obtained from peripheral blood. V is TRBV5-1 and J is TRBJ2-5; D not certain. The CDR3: CASSLARETQYF. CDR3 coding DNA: TGCGCCAGCAGCTTGGCCAGGGAGACCCAGTACTTC.